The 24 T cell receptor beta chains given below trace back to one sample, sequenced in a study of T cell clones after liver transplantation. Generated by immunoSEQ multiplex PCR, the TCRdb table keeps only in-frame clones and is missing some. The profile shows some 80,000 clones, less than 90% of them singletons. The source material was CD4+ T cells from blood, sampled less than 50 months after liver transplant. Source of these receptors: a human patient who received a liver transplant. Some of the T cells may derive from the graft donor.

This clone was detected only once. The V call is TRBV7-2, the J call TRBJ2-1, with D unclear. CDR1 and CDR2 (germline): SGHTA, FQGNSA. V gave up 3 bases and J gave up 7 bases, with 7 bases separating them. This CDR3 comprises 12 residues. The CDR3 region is CASSFQGNEQFF. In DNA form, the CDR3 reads TGTGCCAGCAGCTTCCAAGGAAATGAGCAGTTCTTC.

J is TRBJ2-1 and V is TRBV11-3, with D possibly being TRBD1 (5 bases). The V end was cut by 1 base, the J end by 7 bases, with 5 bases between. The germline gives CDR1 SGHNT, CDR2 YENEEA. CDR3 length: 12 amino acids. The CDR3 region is CASSLAGNEQFF. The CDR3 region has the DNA TGTGCCAGCAGCTTAGCAGGGAATGAGCAGTTCTTC.

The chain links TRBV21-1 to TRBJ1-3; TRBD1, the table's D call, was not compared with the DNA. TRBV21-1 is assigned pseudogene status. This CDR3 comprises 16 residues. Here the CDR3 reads CASSTGQRSSGNTIYF. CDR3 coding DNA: TGTGCCAGCAGCACGGGACAGAGATCCTCTGGAAACACCATATATTTT.

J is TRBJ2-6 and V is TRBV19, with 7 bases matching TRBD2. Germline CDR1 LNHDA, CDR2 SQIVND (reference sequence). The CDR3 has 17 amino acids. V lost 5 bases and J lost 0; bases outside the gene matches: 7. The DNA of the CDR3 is TGTGCCAGTAGTTCCCGCGGGGGTATCTCTGGGGCCAACGTCCTGACTTTC. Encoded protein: CASSSRGGISGANVLTF. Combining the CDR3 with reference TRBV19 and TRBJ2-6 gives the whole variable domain DGGITQSPKYLFRKEGQNVTLSCEQNLNHDAMYWYRQDPGQGLRLIYYSQIVNDFQKGDIAEGYSVSREKKESFPLTVTSAQKNPTAFYLCASSSRGGISGANVLTFGAGSRLTVL.

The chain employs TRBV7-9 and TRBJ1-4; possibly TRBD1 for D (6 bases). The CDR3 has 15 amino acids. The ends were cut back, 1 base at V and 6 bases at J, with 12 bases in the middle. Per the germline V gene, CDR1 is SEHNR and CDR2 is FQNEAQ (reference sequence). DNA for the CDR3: TGTGCCAGCAGCTTAGAAACAGGGTCCGATGAAAAACTGTTTTTT. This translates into CASSLETGSDEKLFF.

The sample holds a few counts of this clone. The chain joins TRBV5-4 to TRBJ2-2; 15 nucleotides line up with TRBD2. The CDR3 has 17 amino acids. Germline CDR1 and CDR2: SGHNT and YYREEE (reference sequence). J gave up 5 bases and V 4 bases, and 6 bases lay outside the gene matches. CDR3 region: CASSPGGLAGGTGELFF. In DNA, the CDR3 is TGTGCCAGCAGCCCAGGCGGACTAGCGGGGGGGACCGGGGAGCTGTTTTTT.

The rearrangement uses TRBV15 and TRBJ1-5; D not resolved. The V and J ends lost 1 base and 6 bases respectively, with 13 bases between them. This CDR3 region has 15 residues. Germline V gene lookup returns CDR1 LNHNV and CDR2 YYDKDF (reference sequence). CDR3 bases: TGTGCCACCAGCAGAGTGGTTTGGGGTGGTCAGCCCCAGCATTTT. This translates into CATSRVVWGGQPQHF. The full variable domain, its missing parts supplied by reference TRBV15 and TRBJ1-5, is DAMVIQNPRYQVTQFGKPVTLSCSQTLNHNVMYWYQQKSSQAPKLLFHYYDKDFNNEADTPDNFQSRRPNTSFCFLDIRSPGLGDTAMYLCATSRVVWGGQPQHFGDGTRLSIL.

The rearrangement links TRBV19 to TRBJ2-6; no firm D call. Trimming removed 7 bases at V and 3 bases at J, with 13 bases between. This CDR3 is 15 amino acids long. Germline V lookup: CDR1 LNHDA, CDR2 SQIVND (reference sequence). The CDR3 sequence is CASTVPLSGANVLTF. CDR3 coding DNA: TGTGCCAGTACCGTCCCTCTAAGTGGGGCCAACGTCCTGACTTTC.

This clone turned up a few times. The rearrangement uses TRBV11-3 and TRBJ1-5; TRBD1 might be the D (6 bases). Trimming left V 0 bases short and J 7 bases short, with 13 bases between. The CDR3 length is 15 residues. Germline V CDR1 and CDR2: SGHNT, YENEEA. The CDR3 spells CASSLDKRGGQPQHF. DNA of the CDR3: TGTGCCAGCAGCTTAGATAAGCGAGGGGGACAGCCCCAGCATTTT.

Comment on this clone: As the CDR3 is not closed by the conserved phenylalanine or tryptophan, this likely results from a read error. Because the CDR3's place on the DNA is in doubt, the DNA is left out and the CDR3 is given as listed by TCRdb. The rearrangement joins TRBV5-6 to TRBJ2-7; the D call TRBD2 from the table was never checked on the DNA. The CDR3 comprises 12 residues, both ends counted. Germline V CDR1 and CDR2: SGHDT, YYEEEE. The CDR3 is CASSRPLAGGSD.

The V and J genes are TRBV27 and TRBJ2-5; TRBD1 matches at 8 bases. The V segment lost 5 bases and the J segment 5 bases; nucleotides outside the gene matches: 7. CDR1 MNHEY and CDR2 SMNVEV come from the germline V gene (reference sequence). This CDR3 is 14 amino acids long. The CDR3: CASSNYRGFETQYF. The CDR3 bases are TGTGCCAGCAGTAACTACAGGGGGTTTGAGACCCAGTACTTC.

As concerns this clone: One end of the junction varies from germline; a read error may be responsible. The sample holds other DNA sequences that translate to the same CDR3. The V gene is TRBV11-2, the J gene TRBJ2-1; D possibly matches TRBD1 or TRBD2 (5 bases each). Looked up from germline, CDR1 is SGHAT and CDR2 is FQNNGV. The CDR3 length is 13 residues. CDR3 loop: CASSPGRNNEQFF. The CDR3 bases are TGTGCCAGCAGCCCGGGACGTAACAATGAACAGTTCTTC. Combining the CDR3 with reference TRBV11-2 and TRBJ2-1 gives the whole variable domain EAGVAQSPRYKIIEKRQSVAFWCNPISGHATLYWYQQILGQGPKLLIQFQNNGVVDDSQLPKDRFSAERLKGVDSTLKIQPAKLEDSAVYLCASSPGRNNEQFFGPGTRLTVL.

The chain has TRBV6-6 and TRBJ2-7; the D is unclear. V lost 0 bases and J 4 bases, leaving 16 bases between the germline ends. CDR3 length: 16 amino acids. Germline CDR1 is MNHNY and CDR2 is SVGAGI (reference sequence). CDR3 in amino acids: CASSYSYLQMSYEQYF. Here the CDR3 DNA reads TGTGCCAGCAGTTACTCTTATCTCCAGATGTCTTACGAGCAGTACTTC.

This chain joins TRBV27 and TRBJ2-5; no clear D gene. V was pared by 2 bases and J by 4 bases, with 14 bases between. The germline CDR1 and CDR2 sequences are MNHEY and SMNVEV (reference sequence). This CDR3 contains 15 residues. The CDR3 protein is CASSLDPWSIETQYF. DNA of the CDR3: TGTGCCAGCAGTTTAGACCCATGGTCAATAGAGACCCAGTACTTC.

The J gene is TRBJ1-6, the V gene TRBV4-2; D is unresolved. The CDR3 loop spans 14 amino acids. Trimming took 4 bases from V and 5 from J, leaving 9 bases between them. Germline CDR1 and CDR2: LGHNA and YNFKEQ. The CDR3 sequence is CASSRAEDNSPLHF. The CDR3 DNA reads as TGTGCCAGCAGCCGGGCCGAGGATAATTCACCCCTCCACTTT.

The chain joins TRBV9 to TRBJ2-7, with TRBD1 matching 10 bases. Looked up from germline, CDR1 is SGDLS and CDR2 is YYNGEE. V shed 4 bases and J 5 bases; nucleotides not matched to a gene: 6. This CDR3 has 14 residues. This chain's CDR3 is CASSRRGTGDEQYF. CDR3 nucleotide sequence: TGTGCCAGCAGCAGACGCGGGACAGGGGACGAGCAGTACTTC.

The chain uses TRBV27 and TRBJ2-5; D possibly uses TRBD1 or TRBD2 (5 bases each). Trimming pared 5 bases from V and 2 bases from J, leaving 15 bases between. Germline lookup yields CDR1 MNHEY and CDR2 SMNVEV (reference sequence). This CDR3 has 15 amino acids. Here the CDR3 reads CASSPQRDGQETQYF. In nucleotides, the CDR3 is TGTGCCAGCAGTCCACAACGGGACGGACAAGAGACCCAGTACTTC.

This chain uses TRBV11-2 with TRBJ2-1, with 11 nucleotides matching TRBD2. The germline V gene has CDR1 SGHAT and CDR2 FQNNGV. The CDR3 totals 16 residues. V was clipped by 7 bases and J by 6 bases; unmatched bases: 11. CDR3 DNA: TGTGCCAGCACCCTCTTTAGCGGGGGGGCCGGCAATGAGCAGTTCTTC. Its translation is CASTLFSGGAGNEQFF. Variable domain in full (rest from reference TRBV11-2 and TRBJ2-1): EAGVAQSPRYKIIEKRQSVAFWCNPISGHATLYWYQQILGQGPKLLIQFQNNGVVDDSQLPKDRFSAERLKGVDSTLKIQPAKLEDSAVYLCASTLFSGGAGNEQFFGPGTRLTVL.

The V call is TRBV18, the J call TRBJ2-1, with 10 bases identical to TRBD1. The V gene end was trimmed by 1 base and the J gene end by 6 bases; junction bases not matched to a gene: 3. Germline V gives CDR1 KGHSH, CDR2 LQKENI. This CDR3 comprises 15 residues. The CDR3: CASSPLGQGPNEQFF. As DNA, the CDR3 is TGTGCCAGCTCACCACTGGGACAGGGGCCCAATGAGCAGTTCTTC.

The CDR3 spells CASSFNREEQYF. CDR3 nucleotide sequence: TGTGCCAGCAGTTTCAACAGGGAAGAGCAGTACTTC. The V and J genes are TRBV7-2 and TRBJ2-7, with a possible D match to TRBD1 (6 bases). Germline CDR1 reads SGHTA; CDR2 reads FQGNSA. The CDR3 runs to 12 residues. Deletions cut 6 bases from V and 7 bases from J, with 13 bases between.

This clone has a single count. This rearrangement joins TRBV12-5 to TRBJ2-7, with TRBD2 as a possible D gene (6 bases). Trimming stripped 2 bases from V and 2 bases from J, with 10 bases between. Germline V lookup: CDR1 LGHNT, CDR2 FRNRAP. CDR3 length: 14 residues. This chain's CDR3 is CASGLRAGPYEQYF. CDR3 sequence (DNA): TGTGCTAGTGGTTTGAGGGCGGGGCCCTACGAGCAGTACTTC.

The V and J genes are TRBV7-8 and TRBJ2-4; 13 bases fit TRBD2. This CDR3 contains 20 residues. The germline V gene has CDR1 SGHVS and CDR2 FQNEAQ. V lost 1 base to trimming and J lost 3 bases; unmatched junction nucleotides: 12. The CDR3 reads CASSLGSGTSGISSKNIQYF. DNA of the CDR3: TGTGCCAGCAGCTTAGGGTCAGGGACTAGCGGGATATCTAGCAAAAACATTCAGTACTTC.

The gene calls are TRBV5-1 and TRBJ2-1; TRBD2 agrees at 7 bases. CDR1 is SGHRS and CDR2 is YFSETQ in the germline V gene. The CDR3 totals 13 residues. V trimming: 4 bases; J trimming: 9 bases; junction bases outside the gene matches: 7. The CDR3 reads CASSPLGEGEQFF. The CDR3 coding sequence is TGCGCCAGCAGCCCCCTGGGGGAGGGTGAGCAGTTCTTC.

The CDR3 here is CAWTDLPRGNTIYF. The CDR3, as DNA: TGTGCCTGGACAGACCTGCCGAGGGGAAACACCATATATTTT. The chain couples TRBV30 to TRBJ1-3; D not resolved. Between the trimmed V and J ends, which lost 4 bases and 4 bases, there was a span of 14 bases. The CDR3 is made up of 14 amino acids. Germline-derived CDR1 and CDR2 are GTSNPN and SVGIG (reference sequence).